These 4 T cell receptor beta chains came from one sample sequenced in a study of immune evolution from preneoplasia to lung adenocarcinoma. Sequencing was performed with immunoSEQ multiplex PCR; in TCRdb, only in-frame clones are kept and a portion is missing. This sample has around 7,500 clones, with 79% found just once. Input material: FFPE invasive lung adenocarcinoma tissue. All receptors come from a person aged 35-49 years with lung adenocarcinoma.

This clone was counted once. V is TRBV10-3 and J is TRBJ1-1, with D unresolved. In germline, CDR1 is ENHRY, CDR2 SYGVKD. The CDR3 has 13 amino acids. The V end was cut by 4 bases, the J end by 5 bases, with 11 bases between. The CDR3, as DNA: TGTGCCATCAGTGCTATAGGAGTAACTGAAGCTTTCTTT. The encoded protein is CAISAIGVTEAFF.

The chain recombines TRBV11-3 with TRBJ2-7; no clear D gene. The CDR3 extends over 12 amino acids. Between the trimmed V and J ends, which lost 2 bases and 6 bases, there was a span of 8 bases. Germline V lookup: CDR1 SGHNT, CDR2 YENEEA. The CDR3 region has the DNA TGTGCCAGCAGCTTAAGTCTCACCGAGCAGTACTTC. Its translation is CASSLSLTEQYF.

The chain combines TRBV5-4 with TRBJ2-5, with a possible D match to TRBD2 (6 bases). The CDR3 sequence is 18 residues long. The V and J ends lost 3 bases and 1 base respectively, with 22 bases between them. In germline, CDR1 is SGHNT, CDR2 YYREEE (reference sequence). DNA of the CDR3: TGTGCCAGCAGCTCTAGGGTTAGTGGGGGAGGAGTCCAAGAGACCCAGTACTTC. Protein product: CASSSRVSGGGVQETQYF.

The J gene is TRBJ1-6, the V gene TRBV6-6; TRBD1 agrees at 7 bases. The CDR3 contains 14 residues. J gave up 8 bases and V 2 bases, and 3 bases lay outside the gene matches. The germline CDR1 and CDR2 sequences are MNHNY and SVGAGI (reference sequence). The CDR3 sequence: CASSYRGPDSPLHF. CDR3 coding DNA: TGTGCCAGCAGTTACAGGGGGCCGGATTCACCCCTCCACTTT.